The 27 T cell receptor beta chains below all came from one sample that was sequenced in a study of blood T cell repertoires in COVID-19. Libraries were prepared by immunoSEQ multiplex PCR; TCRdb keeps only in-frame clonotypes and omits some of them. This table has about 200,000 clones, approximately 90% appearing once. What was sequenced was PBMCs or T cells enriched from blood (not recorded which). The receptors come from a man aged 25 to 45 who had recovered from COVID-19.

The chain has TRBV6-2 or TRBV6-3 and TRBJ2-2, with D possibly being TRBD1 (6 bases). CDR1 and CDR2 from the germline V gene are MNHEY and SVGEGT. Trimming left V 2 bases short and J 1 base short, with 17 bases between. The CDR3 extends over 18 amino acids. This CDR3 is CASSYRIHRVGNTGELFF. In DNA, the CDR3 is TGTGCCAGCAGTTACCGCATCCACAGGGTCGGGAACACCGGGGAGCTGTTTTTT.

The chain links TRBV6-2 or TRBV6-3 to TRBJ1-1; D remains ambiguous. Germline V gene lookup returns CDR1 MNHEY and CDR2 SVGEGT. The CDR3 extends over 12 amino acids. The V and J ends lost 5 bases and 3 bases respectively, with 7 bases between them. The CDR3 nucleotides read TGTGCCAGCAGTCGTCGTTACACTGAAGCTTTCTTT. Its protein is CASSRRYTEAFF.

V is TRBV28 and J is TRBJ1-1, with D uncertain. This CDR3 is 10 amino acids long. Germline V gene sequence: CDR1 MDHEN, CDR2 SYDVKM. V lost 4 bases, J lost 5 bases, and 2 bases lay in between. The DNA of the CDR3 is TGTGCCAGCAGTTCTACTGAAGCTTTCTTT. It codes for CASSSTEAFF.

The gene calls are TRBV6-2 or TRBV6-3 and TRBJ1-6; a weak D match, TRBD1 (5 bases). The V gene lost 1 base and the J gene lost 9 bases, with 16 bases spanning the gap. Looked up from germline, CDR1 is MNHEY and CDR2 is SVGEGT. This CDR3 is built from 16 residues. In DNA, the CDR3 is TGTGCCAGCAGTTACTTCCAGGGCAGGGTAGGTTCACCCCTCCACTTT. Its protein is CASSYFQGRVGSPLHF.

This chain connects TRBV7-9 to TRBJ2-7, with a tentative D call TRBD1 (5 bases). Germline V gene data show CDR1 as SEHNR and CDR2 as FQNEAQ (reference sequence). With 8 bases removed from V and 0 bases from J, the gap between germline ends came to 11 bases. The length of the CDR3 is 13 residues. CDR3 sequence (DNA): TGTGCCAGCGAATGGGGCAGCTCCTACGAGCAGTACTTC. As protein: CASEWGSSYEQYF.

The rearrangement uses TRBV10-2 and TRBJ2-4, with 8 bases fitting TRBD1. The ends lost 2 bases at V and 3 bases at J; junction bases unmatched: 12. Looked up from germline, CDR1 is WSHSY and CDR2 is SAAADI. This CDR3 has 18 amino acids. The CDR3 bases are TGCGCCAGCAGTGAGGCGGGCCCAGGGGGCTTTGGCAAAAACATTCAGTACTTC. It codes for CASSEAGPGGFGKNIQYF.

The chain combines TRBV11-2 with TRBJ2-1, with TRBD1 identical over 8 bases. The CDR3 totals 16 residues. The V gene end was trimmed by 1 base and the J gene end by 6 bases; junction bases not matched to a gene: 8. From germline, CDR1 is SGHAT and CDR2 FQNNGV. CDR3 sequence reads: CASSLARGPPSNEQFF. CDR3 nucleotides: TGTGCCAGCAGCTTAGCCAGGGGGCCCCCGTCCAATGAGCAGTTCTTC.

CDR3 region: CASSFGQGGSGNTIYF. CDR3 sequence (DNA): TGTGCCAGCAGCTTTGGGCAGGGTGGCTCTGGAAACACCATATATTTT. This sequence joins TRBV5-5 and TRBJ1-3; D perhaps matches TRBD1 (5 bases). Trimming cost V 2 bases and J 0 bases, with 12 bases left between them. Per germline, CDR1 SGHKS and CDR2 YYEKEE (reference sequence). CDR3 length equals 16 residues.

The rearrangement uses TRBV5-8 and TRBJ1-2; tentatively, D is TRBD1 (6 bases). The germline V and J ends were trimmed by 0 bases and 3 bases, with 6 bases remaining between them. This CDR3 has 13 amino acids. Germline loops: CDR1 SGHTS, CDR2 YDEGEE. The CDR3 nucleotides are TGTGCCAGCAGCTTGGAGGGGGACTATGGCTACACCTTC. It yields the protein CASSLEGDYGYTF.

The chain is built from TRBV7-2 and TRBJ1-4; 8 bases fit TRBD1. J was trimmed by 3 bases and V by 4 bases; bases with no gene match: 10. Germline V lookup: CDR1 SGHTA, CDR2 FQGNSA. CDR3 size: 17 residues. In DNA, the CDR3 is TGTGCCAGCAGCTCCATTACCCAGGGGGCCGCTAATGAAAAACTGTTTTTT. Its protein is CASSSITQGAANEKLFF.

The V call is TRBV3-1 (or the pseudogene TRBV3-2), the J call TRBJ2-7; TRBD1 matches at 9 bases. V was clipped by 1 base and J by 5 bases; unmatched bases: 15. The CDR3 sequence is 18 residues long. Germline-derived CDR1 and CDR2 are LGHDT and YNNKEL (reference sequence). DNA of the CDR3: TGTGCCAGCAGCCAAGCGGACAGGGGACCGTCCCTCGACAACGAGCAGTACTTC. This encodes CASSQADRGPSLDNEQYF.

The chain uses TRBV4-1 and TRBJ1-4; TRBD1 aligns across 8 bases. The CDR3 sequence is 16 residues long. The V gene end was trimmed by 0 bases and the J gene end by 7 bases; junction bases not matched to a gene: 7. Germline-derived CDR1 and CDR2 are MGHRA and YSYEKL. The chain's CDR3 is CASSQDMQGAGEKLFF. Here the CDR3 DNA reads TGCGCCAGCAGCCAAGATATGCAGGGGGCCGGTGAAAAACTGTTTTTT.

The chain employs TRBV9 and TRBJ2-1; tentatively, D is TRBD2 (5 bases). The CDR3 extends over 16 amino acids. V was shortened by 4 bases and J by 6 bases, with 20 bases between the two germline ends. Germline CDR1 is SGDLS and CDR2 is YYNGEE. The CDR3 here is CASSSGILGWGNEQFF. The CDR3, as DNA: TGTGCCAGCAGCTCGGGAATTCTGGGGTGGGGCAATGAGCAGTTCTTC.

V usage is TRBV14 and J usage is TRBJ2-3; 7 nucleotides line up with TRBD1. The V gene end was trimmed by 4 bases and the J gene end by 4 bases; junction bases not matched to a gene: 14. The CDR3 is 17 residues long. CDR1 is SGHDN and CDR2 is FVKESK in the germline V gene. As DNA, the CDR3 is TGTGCCAGCAGCCGATTACCGGGACAGCAAAGCGCAGATACGCAGTATTTT. This translates into CASSRLPGQQSADTQYF.

V gene TRBV9 combines with J gene TRBJ1-6, with TRBD1 as a possible D gene (5 bases). Trimming removed 0 bases from V and 7 bases from J, with 8 bases in between. The germline CDR1 and CDR2 sequences are SGDLS and YYNGEE. The CDR3 extends over 14 amino acids. CDR3 sequence: CASSVGGGNSPLHF. As DNA, the CDR3 is TGTGCCAGCAGCGTAGGTGGGGGGAATTCACCCCTCCACTTT.

The V gene is TRBV4-3, the J gene TRBJ2-1, with 7 bases that match TRBD2. J was trimmed by 7 bases and V by 1 base; bases with no gene match: 7. Looked up from germline, CDR1 is LGHNA and CDR2 is YSLEER. This CDR3 region has 15 residues. CDR3 DNA: TGCGCCAGCAGCCAAGTTCGAGCGGGGCAGAATGAGCAGTTCTTC. Translation gives CASSQVRAGQNEQFF.

The rearrangement joins TRBV18 to TRBJ1-4; 8 nucleotides align to TRBD1. In germline, CDR1 is KGHSH, CDR2 LQKENI. The CDR3 extends over 15 amino acids. Losses at the gene ends were 6 bases for V and 2 bases for J; bases not matched to a gene: 5. CDR3 region: CASSPGGRTNEKLFF. CDR3 bases: TGTGCCAGCTCCCCAGGGGGCCGGACTAATGAAAAACTGTTTTTT.

The chain couples TRBV30 to TRBJ2-7; 7 nucleotides agree with TRBD1. V gave up 2 bases and J gave up 1 base; unmatched junction bases: 8. This CDR3 contains 15 residues. Germline values: CDR1 GTSNPN, CDR2 SVGIG (reference sequence). This CDR3 is CAWSPGQKGSYEQYF. The CDR3, as DNA: TGTGCCTGGAGTCCGGGACAGAAAGGTTCCTACGAGCAGTACTTC.

This chain connects TRBV18 to TRBJ2-7; 16 bases fit TRBD2. Unmatched junction bases numbered 7, after V lost 3 bases and J lost 5 bases. Germline CDR1 reads KGHSH; CDR2 reads LQKENI. There are 17 residues in the CDR3. CDR3 residues: CASSPPGLAGGNHEQYF. CDR3 coding DNA: TGTGCCAGCTCACCCCCGGGACTAGCGGGAGGGAACCACGAGCAGTACTTC.

The chain couples TRBV9 to TRBJ2-2; 9 nucleotides line up with TRBD2. The CDR3 runs 15 residues. CDR1 is SGDLS and CDR2 is YYNGEE in the germline V gene. The J segment lost 1 base and the V segment lost 2 bases, leaving 0 bases of the junction unmatched. For the CDR3, the DNA is TGTGCCAGCAGCGTTAGCGGGAGGAACACCGGGGAGCTGTTTTTT. Translated: CASSVSGRNTGELFF. Supplemented by reference TRBV9 and TRBJ2-2, the full variable domain reads DSGVTQTPKHLITATGQRVTLRCSPRSGDLSVYWYQQSLDQGLQFLIQYYNGEERAKGNILERFSAQQFPDLHSELNLSSLELGDSALYFCASSVSGRNTGELFFGEGSRLTVL.

With regard to this clone: Its ends do not fully match the called genes, so a read error is possible. The rearrangement links TRBV7-7 to TRBJ2-3, with a weak D call TRBD1 (6 bases). The germline gives CDR1 SSHAT, CDR2 FNYEAQ (reference sequence). The CDR3 loop spans 15 amino acids. CDR3 bases: TGTGCTAGCAGCCCCAGGGGTGGGAGCACAGATACGCAGTATTTT. This translates into CASSPRGGSTDTQYF.

V and J are TRBV5-1 and TRBJ2-7, with a tentative D call TRBD2 (6 bases). V was cut by 4 bases and J by 0 bases, with 11 bases left in between. In germline, CDR1 is SGHRS, CDR2 YFSETQ. The CDR3 length is 14 residues. The CDR3 loop reads CASSPDGGSYEQYF. In nucleotides, the CDR3 is TGCGCCAGCAGCCCGGACGGGGGCTCCTACGAGCAGTACTTC. Drawing the rest from reference TRBV5-1 and TRBJ2-7, the complete variable domain is KAGVTQTPRYLIKTRGQQVTLSCSPISGHRSVSWYQQTPGQGLQFLFEYFSETQRNKGNFPGRFSGRQFSNSRSEMNVSTLELGDSALYLCASSPDGGSYEQYFGPGTRLTVT.

Comment on this clone: This sample also contains other DNA sequences that code for the same CDR3. In DNA, the CDR3 is TGTGCCAGCAGCTGGGACAGGGGTTATGGCTACACCTTC. Encoded protein: CASSWDRGYGYTF. The V gene is TRBV6-2 or TRBV6-3, the J gene TRBJ1-2; 10 positions agree with TRBD1. The CDR3 runs to 13 residues. Germline CDR1 reads MNHEY; CDR2 reads SVGEGT. V was pared by 6 bases and J by 5 bases, with 3 bases of the junction left unmatched.

V usage is TRBV5-4 and J usage is TRBJ2-1; a possible D gene is TRBD1 (5 bases). There are 16 residues in the CDR3. V lost 0 bases and J lost 1, with 11 bases in between. Per the germline V gene, CDR1 is SGHNT and CDR2 is YYREEE (reference sequence). The CDR3 region is CASSLEGLASYNEQFF. The CDR3 DNA is TGTGCCAGCAGCTTGGAGGGGTTAGCATCCTACAATGAGCAGTTCTTC.

The gene calls are TRBV6-5 and TRBJ2-7, with D possibly matching TRBD2 (5 bases). Per the germline V gene, CDR1 is MNHEY and CDR2 is SVGAGI. This CDR3 contains 13 residues. Trimming removed 6 bases at V and 4 bases at J, with 13 bases between. This CDR3 reads CASRTIGAYEQYF. DNA for the CDR3: TGTGCCAGCAGGACTATCGGTGCGTACGAGCAGTACTTC.

The chain employs TRBV7-6 and TRBJ2-7, with 8 bases matching TRBD1. The CDR3 is made up of 16 amino acids. With V trimmed by 0 bases and J by 7 bases, 11 bases remained unmatched. The germline gives CDR1 SGHVS, CDR2 FNYEAQ. Written as DNA, the CDR3 is TGTGCCAGCAGCTTAGCGAGGGGTGACAGGGGCGGGGAGCAGTACTTC. It specifies CASSLARGDRGGEQYF.

This chain connects TRBV7-2 to TRBJ2-3, with D hard to call. CDR1 and CDR2 (germline): SGHTA, FQGNSA. There are 12 residues in the CDR3. The V and J ends lost 2 bases and 4 bases respectively, with 4 bases between them. CDR3 sequence: CASSLSPDTQYF. CDR3 coding DNA: TGTGCCAGCAGCTTAAGCCCAGATACGCAGTATTTT.